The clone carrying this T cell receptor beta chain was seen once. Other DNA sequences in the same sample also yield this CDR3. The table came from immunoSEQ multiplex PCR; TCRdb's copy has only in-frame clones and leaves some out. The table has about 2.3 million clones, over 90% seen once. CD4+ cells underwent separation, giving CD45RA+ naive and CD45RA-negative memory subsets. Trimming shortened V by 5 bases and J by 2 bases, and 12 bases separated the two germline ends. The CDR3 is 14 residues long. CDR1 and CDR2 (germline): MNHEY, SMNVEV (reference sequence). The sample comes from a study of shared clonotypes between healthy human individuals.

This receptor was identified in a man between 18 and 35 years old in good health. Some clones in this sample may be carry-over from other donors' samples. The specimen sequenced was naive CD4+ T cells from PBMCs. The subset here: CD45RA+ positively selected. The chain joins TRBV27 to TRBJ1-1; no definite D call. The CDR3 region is CASSPRTGNTEAFF. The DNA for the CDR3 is TGTGCCAGCAGTCCAAGGACGGGTAACACTGAAGCTTTCTTT.